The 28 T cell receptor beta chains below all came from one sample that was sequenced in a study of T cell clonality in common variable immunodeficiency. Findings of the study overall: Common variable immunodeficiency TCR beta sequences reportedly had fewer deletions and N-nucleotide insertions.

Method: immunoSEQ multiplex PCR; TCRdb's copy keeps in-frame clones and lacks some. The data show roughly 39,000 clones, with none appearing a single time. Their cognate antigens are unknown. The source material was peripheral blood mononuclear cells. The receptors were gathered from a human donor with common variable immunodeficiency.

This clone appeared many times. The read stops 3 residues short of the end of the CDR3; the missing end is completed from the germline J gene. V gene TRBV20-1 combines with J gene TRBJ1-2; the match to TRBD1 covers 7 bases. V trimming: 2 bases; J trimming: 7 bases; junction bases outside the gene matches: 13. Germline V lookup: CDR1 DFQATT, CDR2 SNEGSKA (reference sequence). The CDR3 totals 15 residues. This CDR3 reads CSARSPWEGATGYTF. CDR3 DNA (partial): TGCAGTGCTAGATCCCCTTGGGAGGGGGCAACTGGC.

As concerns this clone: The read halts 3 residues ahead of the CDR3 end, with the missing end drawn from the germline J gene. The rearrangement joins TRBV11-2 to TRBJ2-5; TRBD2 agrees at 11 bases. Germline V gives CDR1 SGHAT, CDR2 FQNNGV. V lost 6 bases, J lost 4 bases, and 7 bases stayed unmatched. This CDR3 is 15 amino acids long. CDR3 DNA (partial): TGTGCCAGCAGGCGCCTTAGCGGGAGGGGAGAGACC. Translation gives CASRRLSGRGET. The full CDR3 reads CASRRLSGRGETQYF.

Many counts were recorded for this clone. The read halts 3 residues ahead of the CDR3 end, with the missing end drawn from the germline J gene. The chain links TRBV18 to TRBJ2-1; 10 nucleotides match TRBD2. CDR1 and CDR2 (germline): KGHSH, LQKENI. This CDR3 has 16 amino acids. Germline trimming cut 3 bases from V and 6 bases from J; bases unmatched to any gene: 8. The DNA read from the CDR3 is TGTGCCAGCTCACCGAGACTAGCGGGCCTCAGCAATGAG. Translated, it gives CASSPRLAGLSNE. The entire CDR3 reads CASSPRLAGLSNEQFF.

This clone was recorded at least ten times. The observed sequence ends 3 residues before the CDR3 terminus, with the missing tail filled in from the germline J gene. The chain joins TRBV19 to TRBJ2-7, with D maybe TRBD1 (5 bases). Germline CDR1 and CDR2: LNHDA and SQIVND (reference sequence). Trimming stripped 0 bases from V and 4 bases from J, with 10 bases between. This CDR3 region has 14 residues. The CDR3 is CASSIDRQSYEQYF. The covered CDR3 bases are TGTGCCAGTAGTATAGATAGACAGTCTTACGAG.

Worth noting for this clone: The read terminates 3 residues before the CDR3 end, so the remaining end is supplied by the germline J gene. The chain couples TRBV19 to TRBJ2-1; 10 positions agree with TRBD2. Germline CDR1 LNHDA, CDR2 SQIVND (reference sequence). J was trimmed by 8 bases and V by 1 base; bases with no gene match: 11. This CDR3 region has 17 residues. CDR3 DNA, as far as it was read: TGTGCCAGTAGTATAGTGAGGCTAGCGGGGGCCGGGGATGAG. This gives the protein CASSIVRLAGAGDE. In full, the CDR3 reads CASSIVRLAGAGDEQFF.

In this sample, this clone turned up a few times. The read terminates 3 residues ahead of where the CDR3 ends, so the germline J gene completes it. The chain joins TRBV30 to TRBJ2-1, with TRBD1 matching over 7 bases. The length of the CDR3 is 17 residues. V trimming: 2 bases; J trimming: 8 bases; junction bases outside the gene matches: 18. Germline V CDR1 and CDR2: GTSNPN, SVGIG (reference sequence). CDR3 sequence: CAWSPKGTRQGPHEQFF. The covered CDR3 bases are TGTGCCTGGAGTCCTAAGGGTACGAGACAGGGACCCCATGAG.

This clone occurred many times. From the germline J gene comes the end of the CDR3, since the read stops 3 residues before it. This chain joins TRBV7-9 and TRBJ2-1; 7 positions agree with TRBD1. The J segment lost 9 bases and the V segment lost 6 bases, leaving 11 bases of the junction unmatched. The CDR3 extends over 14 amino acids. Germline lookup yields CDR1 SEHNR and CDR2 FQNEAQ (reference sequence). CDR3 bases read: TGTGCCAGCAGTACAATAGACAGGGTCCGTGAG. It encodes CASSTIDRVRE. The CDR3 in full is CASSTIDRVREQFF.

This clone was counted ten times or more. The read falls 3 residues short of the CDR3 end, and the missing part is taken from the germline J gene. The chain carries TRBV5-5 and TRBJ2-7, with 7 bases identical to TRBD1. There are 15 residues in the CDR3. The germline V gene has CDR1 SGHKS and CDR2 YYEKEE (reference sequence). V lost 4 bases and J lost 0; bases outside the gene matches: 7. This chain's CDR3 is CASSPTGTASYEQYF. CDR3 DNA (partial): TGTGCCAGCAGCCCTACCGGGACAGCCTCCTACGAG.

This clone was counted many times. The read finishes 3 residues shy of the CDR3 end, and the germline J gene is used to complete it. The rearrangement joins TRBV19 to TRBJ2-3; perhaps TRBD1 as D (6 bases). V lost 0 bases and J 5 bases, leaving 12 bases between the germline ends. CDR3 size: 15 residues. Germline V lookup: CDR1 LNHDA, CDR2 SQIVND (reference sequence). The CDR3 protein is CASSIEGASRDTQYF. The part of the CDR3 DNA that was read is TGTGCCAGTAGTATAGAGGGGGCATCACGAGATACG.

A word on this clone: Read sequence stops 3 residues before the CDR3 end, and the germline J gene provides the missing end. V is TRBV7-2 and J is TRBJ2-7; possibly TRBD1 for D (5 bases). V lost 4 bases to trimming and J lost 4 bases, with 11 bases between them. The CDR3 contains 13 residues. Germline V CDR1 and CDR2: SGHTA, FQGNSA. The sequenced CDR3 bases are TGTGCCAGCAGCTCCTCCCGACAGTACGAG. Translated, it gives CASSSSRQYE. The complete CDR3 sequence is CASSSSRQYEQYF.

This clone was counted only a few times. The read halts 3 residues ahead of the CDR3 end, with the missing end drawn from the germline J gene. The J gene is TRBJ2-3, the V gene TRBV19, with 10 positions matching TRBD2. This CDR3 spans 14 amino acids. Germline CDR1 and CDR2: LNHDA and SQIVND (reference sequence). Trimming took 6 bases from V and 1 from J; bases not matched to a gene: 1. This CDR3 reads CASSLAGGTDTQYF. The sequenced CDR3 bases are TGTGCCAGTAGCCTAGCGGGGGGCACAGATACG.

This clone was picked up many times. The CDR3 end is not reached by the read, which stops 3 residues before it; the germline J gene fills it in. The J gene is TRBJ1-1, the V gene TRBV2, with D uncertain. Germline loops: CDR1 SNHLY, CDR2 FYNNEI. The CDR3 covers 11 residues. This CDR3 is CARPLSGQAFF. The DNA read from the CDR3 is TGTGCCAGGCCCCTGTCGGGTCAA.

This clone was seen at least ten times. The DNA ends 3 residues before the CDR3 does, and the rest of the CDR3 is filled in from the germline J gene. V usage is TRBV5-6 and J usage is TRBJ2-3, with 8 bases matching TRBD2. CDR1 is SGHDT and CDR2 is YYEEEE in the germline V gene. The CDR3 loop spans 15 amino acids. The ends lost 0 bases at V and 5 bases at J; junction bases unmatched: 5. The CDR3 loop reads CASSLGLAGRDTQYF. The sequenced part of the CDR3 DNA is TGTGCCAGCAGCTTGGGATTAGCGGGGAGAGATACG.

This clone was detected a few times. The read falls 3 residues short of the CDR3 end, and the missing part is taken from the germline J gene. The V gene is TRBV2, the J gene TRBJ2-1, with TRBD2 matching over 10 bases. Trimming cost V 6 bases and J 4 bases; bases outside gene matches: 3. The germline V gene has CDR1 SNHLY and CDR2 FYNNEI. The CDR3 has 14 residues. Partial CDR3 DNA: TGTGCCAGCAGGGCTAGCGGGAGTTACAATGAG. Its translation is CASRASGSYNE. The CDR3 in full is CASRASGSYNEQFF.

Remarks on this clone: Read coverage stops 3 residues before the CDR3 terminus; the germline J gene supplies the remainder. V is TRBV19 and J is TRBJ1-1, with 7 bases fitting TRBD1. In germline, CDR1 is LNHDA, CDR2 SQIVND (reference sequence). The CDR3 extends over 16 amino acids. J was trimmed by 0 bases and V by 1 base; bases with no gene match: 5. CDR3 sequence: CASSIGQGDLNTEAFF. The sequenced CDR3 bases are TGTGCCAGTAGTATAGGGCAGGGGGATTTGAACACTGAA.

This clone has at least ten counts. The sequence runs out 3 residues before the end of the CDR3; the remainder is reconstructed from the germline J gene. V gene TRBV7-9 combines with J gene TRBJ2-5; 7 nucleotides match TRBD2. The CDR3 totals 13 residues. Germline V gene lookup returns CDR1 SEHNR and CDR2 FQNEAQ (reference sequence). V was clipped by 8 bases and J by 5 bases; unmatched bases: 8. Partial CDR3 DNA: TGTGCCAGCTCCCTAAGCGGGGATGAGACC. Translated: CASSLSGDET. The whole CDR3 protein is CASSLSGDETQYF.

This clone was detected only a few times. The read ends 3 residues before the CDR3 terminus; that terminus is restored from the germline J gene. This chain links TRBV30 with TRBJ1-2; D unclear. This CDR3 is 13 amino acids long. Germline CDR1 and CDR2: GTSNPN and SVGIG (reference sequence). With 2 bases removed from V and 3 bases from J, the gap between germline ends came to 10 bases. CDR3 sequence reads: CAWSTPGYYGYTF. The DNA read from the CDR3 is TGTGCCTGGAGTACCCCGGGGTACTATGGC.

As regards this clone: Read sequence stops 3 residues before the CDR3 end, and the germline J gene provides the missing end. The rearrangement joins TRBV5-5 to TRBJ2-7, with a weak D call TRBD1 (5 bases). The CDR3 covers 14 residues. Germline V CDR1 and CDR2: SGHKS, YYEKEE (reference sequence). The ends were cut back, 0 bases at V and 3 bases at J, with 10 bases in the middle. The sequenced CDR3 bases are TGTGCCAGCAGCTTGGGCAGGGAAGACTACGAG. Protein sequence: CASSLGREDYE. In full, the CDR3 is CASSLGREDYEQYF.

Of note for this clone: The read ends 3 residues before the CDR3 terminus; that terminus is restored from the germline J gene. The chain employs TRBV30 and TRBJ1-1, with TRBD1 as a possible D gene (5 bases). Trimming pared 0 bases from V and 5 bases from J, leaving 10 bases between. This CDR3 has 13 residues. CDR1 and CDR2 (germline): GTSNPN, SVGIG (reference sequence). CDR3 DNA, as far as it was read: TGTGCCTGGAGTGTGGTCTCAGGGACTGAA. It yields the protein CAWSVVSGTE. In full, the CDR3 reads CAWSVVSGTEAFF.

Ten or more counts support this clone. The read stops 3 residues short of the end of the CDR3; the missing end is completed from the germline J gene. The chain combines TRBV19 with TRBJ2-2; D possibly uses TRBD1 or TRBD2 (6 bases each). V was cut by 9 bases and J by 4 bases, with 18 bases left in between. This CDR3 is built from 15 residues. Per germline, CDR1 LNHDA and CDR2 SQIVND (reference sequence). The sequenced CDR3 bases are TGTGCCAGCCTGGGGAGGACAGTAGGCACCGGGGAG. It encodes CASLGRTVGTGE. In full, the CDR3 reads CASLGRTVGTGELFF.

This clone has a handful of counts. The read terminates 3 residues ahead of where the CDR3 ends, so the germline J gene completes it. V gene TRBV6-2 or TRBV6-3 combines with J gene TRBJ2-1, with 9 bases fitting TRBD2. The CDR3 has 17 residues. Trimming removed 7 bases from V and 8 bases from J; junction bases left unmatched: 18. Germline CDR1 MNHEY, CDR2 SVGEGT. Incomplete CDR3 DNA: TGTGCCAGCACCATCGGTCTAGCGGGGACCCCTAGGGATGAG. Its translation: CASTIGLAGTPRDE. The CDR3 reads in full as CASTIGLAGTPRDEQFF.

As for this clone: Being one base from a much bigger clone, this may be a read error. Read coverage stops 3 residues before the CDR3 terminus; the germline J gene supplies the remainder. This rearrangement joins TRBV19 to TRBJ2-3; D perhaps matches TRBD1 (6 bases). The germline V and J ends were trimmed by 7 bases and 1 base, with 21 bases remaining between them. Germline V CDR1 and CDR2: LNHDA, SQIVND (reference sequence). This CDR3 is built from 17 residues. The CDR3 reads CASNHLGAPAGTDTQYF. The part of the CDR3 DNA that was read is TGTGCCAGTAACCATCTGGGGGCCCCGGCCGGCACAGATACG.

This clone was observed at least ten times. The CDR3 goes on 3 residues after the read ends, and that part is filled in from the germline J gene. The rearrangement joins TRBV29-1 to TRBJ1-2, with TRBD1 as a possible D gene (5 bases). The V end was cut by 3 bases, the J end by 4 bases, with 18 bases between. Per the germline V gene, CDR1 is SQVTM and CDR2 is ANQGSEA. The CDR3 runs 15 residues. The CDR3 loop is CSVENDEGLSYGYTF. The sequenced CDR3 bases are TGCAGCGTTGAGAATGACGAGGGGTTGAGCTATGGC.

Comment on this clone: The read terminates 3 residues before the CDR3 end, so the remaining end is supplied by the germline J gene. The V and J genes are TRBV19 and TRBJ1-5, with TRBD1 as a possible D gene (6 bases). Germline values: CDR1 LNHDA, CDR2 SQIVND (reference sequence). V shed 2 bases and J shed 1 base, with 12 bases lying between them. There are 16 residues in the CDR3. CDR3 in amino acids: CASSIYRAASNQPQHF. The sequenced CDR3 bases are TGTGCCAGTAGTATATACAGGGCGGCGAGCAATCAGCCC. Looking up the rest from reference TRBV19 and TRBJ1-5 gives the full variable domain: DGGITQSPKYLFRKEGQNVTLSCEQNLNHDAMYWYRQDPGQGLRLIYYSQIVNDFQKGDIAEGYSVSREKKESFPLTVTSAQKNPTAFYLCASSIYRAASNQPQHFGDGTRLSIL.

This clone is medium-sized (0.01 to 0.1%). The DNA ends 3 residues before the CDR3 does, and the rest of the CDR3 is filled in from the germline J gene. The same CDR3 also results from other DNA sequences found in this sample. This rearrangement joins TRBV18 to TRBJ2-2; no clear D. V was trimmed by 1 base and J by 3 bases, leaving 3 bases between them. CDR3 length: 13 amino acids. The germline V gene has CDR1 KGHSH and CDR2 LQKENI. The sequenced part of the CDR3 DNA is TGTGCCAGCTCACCACAGGACACCGGGGAG. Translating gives CASSPQDTGE. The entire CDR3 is CASSPQDTGELFF.

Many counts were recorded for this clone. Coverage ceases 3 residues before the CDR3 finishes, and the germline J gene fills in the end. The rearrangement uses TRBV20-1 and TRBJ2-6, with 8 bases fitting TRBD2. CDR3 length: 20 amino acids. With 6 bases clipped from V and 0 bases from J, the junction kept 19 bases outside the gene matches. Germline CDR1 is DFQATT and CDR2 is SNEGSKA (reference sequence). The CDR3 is CSALPGRGGEFLSGANVLTF. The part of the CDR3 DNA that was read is TGCAGTGCCTTACCAGGACGGGGGGGGGAATTCCTCTCTGGGGCCAACGTC.

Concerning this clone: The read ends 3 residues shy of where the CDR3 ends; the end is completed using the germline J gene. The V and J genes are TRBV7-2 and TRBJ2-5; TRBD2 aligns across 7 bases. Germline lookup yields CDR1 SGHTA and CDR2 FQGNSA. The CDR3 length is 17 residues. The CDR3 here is CASRLAGGTFPQETQYF. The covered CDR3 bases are TGTGCAAGTCGCTTAGCGGGTGGGACTTTCCCTCAAGAGACC.

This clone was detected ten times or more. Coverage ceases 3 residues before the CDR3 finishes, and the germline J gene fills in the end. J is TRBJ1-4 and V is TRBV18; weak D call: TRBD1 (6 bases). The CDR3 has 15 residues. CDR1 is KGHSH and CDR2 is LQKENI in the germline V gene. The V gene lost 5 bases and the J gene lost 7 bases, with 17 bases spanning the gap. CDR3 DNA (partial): TGTGCCAGCTCAGCCCGGGACATAAGTAGTGAAAAA. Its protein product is CASSARDISSEK. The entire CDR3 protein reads CASSARDISSEKLFF.